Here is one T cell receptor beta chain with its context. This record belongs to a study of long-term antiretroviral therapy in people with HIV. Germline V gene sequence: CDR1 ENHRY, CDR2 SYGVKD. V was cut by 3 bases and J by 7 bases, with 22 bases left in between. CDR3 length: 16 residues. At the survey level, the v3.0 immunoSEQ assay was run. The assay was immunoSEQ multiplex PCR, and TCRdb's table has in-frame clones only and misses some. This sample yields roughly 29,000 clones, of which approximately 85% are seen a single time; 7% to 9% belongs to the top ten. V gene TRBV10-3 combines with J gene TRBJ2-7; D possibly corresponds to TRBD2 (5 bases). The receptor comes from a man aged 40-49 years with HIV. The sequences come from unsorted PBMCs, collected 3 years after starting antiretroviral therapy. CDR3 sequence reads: CAISDVSESFPGEQYF. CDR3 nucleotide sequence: TGTGCCATCAGTGACGTGTCAGAAAGTTTCCCGGGGGAGCAGTACTTC.